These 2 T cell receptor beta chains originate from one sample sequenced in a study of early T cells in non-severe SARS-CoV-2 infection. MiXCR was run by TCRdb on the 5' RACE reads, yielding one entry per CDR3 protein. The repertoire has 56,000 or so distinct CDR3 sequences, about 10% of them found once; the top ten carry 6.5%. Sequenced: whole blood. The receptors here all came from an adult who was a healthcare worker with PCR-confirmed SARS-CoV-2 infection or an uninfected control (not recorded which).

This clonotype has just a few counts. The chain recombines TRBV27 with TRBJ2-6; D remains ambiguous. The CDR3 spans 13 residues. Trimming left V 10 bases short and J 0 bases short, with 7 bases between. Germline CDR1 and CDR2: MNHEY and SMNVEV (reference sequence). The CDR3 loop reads CATLNSGANVLTF. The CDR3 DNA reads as TGTGCCACCTTGAACTCTGGGGCCAACGTCCTGACTTTC.

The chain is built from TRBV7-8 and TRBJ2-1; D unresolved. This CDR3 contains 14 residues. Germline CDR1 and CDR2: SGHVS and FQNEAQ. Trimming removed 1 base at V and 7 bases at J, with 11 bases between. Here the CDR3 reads CASSLVRTENEQFF. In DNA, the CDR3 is TGTGCCAGCAGCTTAGTGAGGACGGAGAATGAGCAGTTCTTC. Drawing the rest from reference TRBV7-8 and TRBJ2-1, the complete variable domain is GAGVSQSPRYKVAKRGQDVALRCDPISGHVSLFWYQQALGQGPEFLTYFQNEAQLDKSGLPSDRFFAERPEGSVSTLKIQRTQQEDSAVYLCASSLVRTENEQFFGPGTRLTVL.